There are many counts of the clone carrying this TCR beta chain. Its target is not known. The data were obtained in a study of early T cells in non-severe SARS-CoV-2 infection. About the study: The study sequenced bulk RNA from unsorted whole blood, with chains unpaired.

Attachment of unique molecular identifiers to individual cDNA molecules was performed. TCRdb redid the calling of the 5' RACE reads with MiXCR, one entry per CDR3 protein. This sample carries 25,000 to 30,000 distinct CDR3 sequences, about 4.7% of them seen once, and the ten largest clones take about a tenth. Regarding the study as a whole: There was a bias toward anti-spike CD8 responses in VDJdb matching, which missed private and CD4 specificities.

Losses at the gene ends were 4 bases for V and 7 bases for J; bases not matched to a gene: 2. CDR3 length: 14 residues. Germline CDR1 is ENHRY and CDR2 is SYGVKD. The rearrangement joins TRBV10-3 to TRBJ2-2, with 11 bases identical to TRBD1. This clonotype was obtained from an adult who was a healthcare worker with PCR-confirmed SARS-CoV-2 infection or an uninfected control (not recorded which). Sequencing was performed on whole blood. The chain's CDR3 is CAISGTGGIGELFF. Written as DNA, the CDR3 is TGTGCCATCAGTGGGACAGGGGGCATCGGGGAGCTGTTTTTT.